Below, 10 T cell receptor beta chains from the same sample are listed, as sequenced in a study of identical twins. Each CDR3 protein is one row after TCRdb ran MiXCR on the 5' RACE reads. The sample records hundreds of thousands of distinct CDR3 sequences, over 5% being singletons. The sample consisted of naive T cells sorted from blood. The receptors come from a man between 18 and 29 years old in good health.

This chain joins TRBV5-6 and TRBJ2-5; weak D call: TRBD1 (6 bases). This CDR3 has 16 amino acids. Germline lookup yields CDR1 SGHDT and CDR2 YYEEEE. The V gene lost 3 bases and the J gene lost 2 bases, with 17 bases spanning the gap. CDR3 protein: CASSSPNRVDQETQYF. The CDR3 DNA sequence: TGTGCCAGCAGCTCCCCTAACAGGGTAGATCAAGAGACCCAGTACTTC.

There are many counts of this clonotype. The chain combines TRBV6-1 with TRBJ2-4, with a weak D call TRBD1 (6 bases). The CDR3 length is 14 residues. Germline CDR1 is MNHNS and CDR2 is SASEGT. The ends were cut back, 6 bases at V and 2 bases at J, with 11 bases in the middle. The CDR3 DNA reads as TGTGCCAGCAGCCCACAGGGTCCCAAAAACATTCAGTACTTC. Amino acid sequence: CASSPQGPKNIQYF.

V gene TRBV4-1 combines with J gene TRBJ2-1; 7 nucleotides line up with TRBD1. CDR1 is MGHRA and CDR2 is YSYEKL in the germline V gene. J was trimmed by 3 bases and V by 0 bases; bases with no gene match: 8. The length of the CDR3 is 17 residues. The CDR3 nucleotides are TGCGCCAGCAGCCAAGAGGAAGACAGGGATTACTACAATGAGCAGTTCTTC. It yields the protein CASSQEEDRDYYNEQFF.

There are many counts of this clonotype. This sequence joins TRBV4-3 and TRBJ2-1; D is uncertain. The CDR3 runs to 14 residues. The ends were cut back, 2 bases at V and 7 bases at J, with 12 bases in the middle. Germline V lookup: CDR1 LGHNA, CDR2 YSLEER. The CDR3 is CASSQSAHGNEQFF. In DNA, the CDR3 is TGCGCCAGCAGCCAAAGCGCTCACGGGAATGAGCAGTTCTTC.

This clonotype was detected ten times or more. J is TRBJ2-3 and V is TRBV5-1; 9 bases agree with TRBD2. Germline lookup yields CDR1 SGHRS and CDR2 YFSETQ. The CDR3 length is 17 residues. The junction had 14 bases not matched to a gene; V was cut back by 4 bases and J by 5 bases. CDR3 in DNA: TGCGCCAGCAGCCCGGCTCTCGCGGGAGGGCCCGGAGATACGCAGTATTTT. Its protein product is CASSPALAGGPGDTQYF.

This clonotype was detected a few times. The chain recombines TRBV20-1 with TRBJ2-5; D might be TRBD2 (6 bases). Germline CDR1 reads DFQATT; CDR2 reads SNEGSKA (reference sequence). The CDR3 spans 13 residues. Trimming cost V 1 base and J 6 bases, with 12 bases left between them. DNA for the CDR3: TGCAGTGCTAGAGTTGGGAGGTTGAAGACCCAGTACTTC. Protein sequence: CSARVGRLKTQYF.

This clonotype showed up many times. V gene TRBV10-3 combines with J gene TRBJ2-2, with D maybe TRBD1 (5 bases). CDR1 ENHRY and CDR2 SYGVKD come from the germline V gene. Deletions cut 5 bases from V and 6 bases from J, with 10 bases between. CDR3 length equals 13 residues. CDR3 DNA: TGTGCCATCAGTATCCAGGGATCCGGGGAGCTGTTTTTT. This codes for CAISIQGSGELFF.

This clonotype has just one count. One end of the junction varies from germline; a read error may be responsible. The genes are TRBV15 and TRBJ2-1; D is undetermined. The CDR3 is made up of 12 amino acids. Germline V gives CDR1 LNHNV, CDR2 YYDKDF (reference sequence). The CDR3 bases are TGTGCCACCAGCTCCCAAGGACGGGTCTTGACTTTC. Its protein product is CATSSQGRVLTF.

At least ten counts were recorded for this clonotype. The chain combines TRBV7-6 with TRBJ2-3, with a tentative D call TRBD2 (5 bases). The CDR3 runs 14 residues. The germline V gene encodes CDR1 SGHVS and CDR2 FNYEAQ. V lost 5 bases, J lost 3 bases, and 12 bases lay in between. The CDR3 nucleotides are TGTGCCAGCAGCCAGCTTGGAGGAACAGATACGCAGTATTTT. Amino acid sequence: CASSQLGGTDTQYF. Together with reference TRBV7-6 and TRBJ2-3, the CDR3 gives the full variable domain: GAGVSQSPRYKVTKRGQDVALRCDPISGHVSLYWYRQALGQGPEFLTYFNYEAQQDKSGLPNDRFSAERPEGSISTLTIQRTEQRDSAMYRCASSQLGGTDTQYFGPGTRLTVL.

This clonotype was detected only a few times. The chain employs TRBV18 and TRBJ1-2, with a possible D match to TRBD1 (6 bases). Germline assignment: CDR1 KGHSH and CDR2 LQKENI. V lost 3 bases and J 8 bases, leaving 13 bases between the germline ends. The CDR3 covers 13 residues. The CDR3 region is CASSPNRDHGYTF. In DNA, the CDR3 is TGTGCCAGCTCACCGAACAGGGACCACGGCTACACCTTC.